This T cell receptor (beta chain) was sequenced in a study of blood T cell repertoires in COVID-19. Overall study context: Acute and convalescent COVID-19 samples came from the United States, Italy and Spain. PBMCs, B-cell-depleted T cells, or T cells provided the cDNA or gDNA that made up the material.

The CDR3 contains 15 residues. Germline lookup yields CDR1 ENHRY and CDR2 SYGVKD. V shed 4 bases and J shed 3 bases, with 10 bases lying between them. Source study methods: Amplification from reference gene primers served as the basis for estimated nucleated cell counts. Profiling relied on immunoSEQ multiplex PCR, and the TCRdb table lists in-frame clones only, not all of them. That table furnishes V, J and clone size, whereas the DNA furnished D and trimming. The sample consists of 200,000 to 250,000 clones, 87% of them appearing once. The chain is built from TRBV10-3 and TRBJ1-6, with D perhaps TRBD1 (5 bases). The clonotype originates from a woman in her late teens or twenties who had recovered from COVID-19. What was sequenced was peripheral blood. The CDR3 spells CAISVTGGYNSPLHF. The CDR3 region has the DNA TGTGCCATCAGTGTGACGGGGGGCTATAATTCACCCCTCCACTTT.